Listed below are T cell receptor beta chains from one sample, sequenced in a study of blood T cell repertoires in COVID-19. Produced via immunoSEQ multiplex PCR; TCRdb's table is partial and in-frame only. The data hold 200,000 or so clones, with 80% to 85% observed a single time. The sequenced material came from peripheral blood. These receptors came from a woman under 40 with acute or convalescent COVID-19. The CDR3 runs from the conserved cysteine through the conserved F or W. Each record gives: J gene, CDR3 length, D gene, V gene, clone size, CDR3 DNA, CDR3 protein. The D gene is left open where the match is weak. The size field is filled for only some rows; it gives once, few, many or a size class.

TRBJ2-7 13 TRBD1 TRBV12-3/TRBV12-4 . TGTGCCAGCAGCACGACAGGGGGCGGCGAGCAGTACTTC CASSTTGGGEQYF
TRBJ2-3 15 . TRBV7-3 . TGTGCCAGCAGCTTAAAAGCGGGCGCGACAGATACGCAGTATTTT CASSLKAGATDTQYF
TRBJ1-3 16 . TRBV7-9 . TGTGCCAGCAGCTTAACCGGCGGGCTGGCTGGAAACACCATATATTTT CASSLTGGLAGNTIYF
TRBJ1-3 16 . TRBV18 . TGTGCCAGCTCACCACCGACGGGAAGCTCTGGAAACACCATATATTTT CASSPPTGSSGNTIYF
TRBJ2-4 12 TRBD1 TRBV19 . TGTGCCAGTAGTCGTGACAGGGGCATTCAGTACTTC CASSRDRGIQYF
TRBJ1-1 12 . TRBV11-1 . TGTGCCAGCAGCTTTCTGTACACTGAAGCTTTCTTT CASSFLYTEAFF
TRBJ1-2 16 . TRBV5-1 . TGCGCCAGCAGCTTGGTCTCGCCAGGGCTGAAGGGTGGCTACACCTTC CASSLVSPGLKGGYTF
TRBJ1-2 14 . TRBV29-1 . TGCAGCGTTGCTGGGGTCGGACTTAACTATGGCTACACCTTC CSVAGVGLNYGYTF
TRBJ2-2 15 . TRBV7-3 . TGTGCCAGCAGCTCCCCGGAGCGGCGCACCGGGGAGCTGTTTTTT CASSSPERRTGELFF
TRBJ1-2 15 . TRBV25-1 few TGTGCCAGCAGTGACCCTCTGACAGCGAGCTATGGCTACACCTTC CASSDPLTASYGYTF
TRBJ1-2 15 TRBD1 TRBV5-1 . TGCGCCAGCAGCTTGGCGGGGGGACAGGGCAGTGGCTACACCTTC CASSLAGGQGSGYTF
TRBJ2-3 11 TRBD1 TRBV14 . TGTGCCAGCGGACAGGTCGCTACGCAGTATTTT CASGQVATQYF
TRBJ2-3 15 TRBD2 TRBV5-1 . TGCGCCAGCAGCGTGATGGGGGGGACCACAGATACGCAGTATTTT CASSVMGGTTDTQYF